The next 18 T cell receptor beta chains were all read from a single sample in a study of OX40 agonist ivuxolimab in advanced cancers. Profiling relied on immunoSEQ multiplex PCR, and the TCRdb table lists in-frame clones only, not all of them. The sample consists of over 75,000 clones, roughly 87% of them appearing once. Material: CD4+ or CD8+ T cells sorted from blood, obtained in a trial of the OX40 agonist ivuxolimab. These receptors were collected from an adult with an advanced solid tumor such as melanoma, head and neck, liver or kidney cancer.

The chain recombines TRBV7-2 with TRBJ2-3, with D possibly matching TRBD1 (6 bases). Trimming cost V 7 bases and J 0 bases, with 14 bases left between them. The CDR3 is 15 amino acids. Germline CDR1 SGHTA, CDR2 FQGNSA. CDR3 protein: CASTLRGSSTDTQYF. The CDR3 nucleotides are TGTGCCAGCACGCTTAGGGGGTCTAGCACAGATACGCAGTATTTT.

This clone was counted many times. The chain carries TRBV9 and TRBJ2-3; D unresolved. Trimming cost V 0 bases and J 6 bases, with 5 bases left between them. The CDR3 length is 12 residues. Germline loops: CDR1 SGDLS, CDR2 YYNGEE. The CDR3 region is CASSVDLDTQYF. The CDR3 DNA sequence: TGTGCCAGCAGCGTAGATTTGGATACGCAGTATTTT.

CDR3 DNA: TGTGCCAGCTCGACCCTTCGAAATGAAAAACTGTTTTTT. Encoded protein: CASSTLRNEKLFF. This chain connects TRBV7-3 to TRBJ1-4; D remains unclear. Per the germline V gene, CDR1 is SGHTA and CDR2 is FQGTGA. This CDR3 is built from 13 residues. Deletions cut 8 bases from V and 5 bases from J, with 12 bases between.

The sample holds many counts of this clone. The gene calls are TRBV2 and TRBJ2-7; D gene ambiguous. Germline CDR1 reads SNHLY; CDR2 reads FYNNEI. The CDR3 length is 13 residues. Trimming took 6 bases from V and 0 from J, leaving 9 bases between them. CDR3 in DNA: TGTGCCAGCAGAGACGGGTTCTCCTACGAGCAGTACTTC. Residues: CASRDGFSYEQYF.

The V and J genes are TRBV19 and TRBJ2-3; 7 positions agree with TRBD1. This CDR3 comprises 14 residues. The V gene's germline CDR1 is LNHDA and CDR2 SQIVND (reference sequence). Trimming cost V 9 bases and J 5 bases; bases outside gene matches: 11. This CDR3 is CASRDRVGLDTQYF. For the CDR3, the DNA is TGTGCCAGCCGAGACAGGGTCGGGTTAGATACGCAGTATTTT.

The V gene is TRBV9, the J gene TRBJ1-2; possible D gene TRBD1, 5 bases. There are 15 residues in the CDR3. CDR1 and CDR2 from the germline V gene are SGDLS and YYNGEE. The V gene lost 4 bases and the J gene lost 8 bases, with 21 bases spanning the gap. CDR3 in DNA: TGTGCCAGCAGCTTTGGCCCCGGGACCAGGGAGGGCTACACCTTC. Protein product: CASSFGPGTREGYTF.

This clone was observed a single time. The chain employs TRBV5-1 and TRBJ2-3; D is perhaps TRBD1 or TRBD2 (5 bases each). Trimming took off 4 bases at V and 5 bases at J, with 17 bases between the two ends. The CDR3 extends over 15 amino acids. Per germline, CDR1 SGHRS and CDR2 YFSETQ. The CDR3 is CASSRRDPTIDTQYF. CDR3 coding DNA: TGCGCCAGCAGCCGACGGGACCCTACCATAGATACGCAGTATTTT.

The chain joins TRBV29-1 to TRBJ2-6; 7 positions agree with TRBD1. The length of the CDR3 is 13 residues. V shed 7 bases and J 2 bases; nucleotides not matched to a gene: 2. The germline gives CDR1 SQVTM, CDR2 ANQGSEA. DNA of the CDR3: TGCAGCGCTACAGGGGCTGGGGCCAACGTCCTGACTTTC. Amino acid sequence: CSATGAGANVLTF.

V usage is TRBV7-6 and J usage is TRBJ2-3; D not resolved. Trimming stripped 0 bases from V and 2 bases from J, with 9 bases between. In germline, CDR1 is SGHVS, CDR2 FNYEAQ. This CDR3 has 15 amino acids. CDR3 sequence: CASSLAGEITDTQYF. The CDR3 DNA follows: TGTGCCAGCAGCTTAGCAGGAGAGATCACAGATACGCAGTATTTT.

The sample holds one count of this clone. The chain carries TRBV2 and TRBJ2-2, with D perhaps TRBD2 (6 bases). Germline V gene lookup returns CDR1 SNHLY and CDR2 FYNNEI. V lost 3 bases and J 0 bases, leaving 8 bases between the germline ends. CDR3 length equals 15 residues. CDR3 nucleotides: TGTGCCAGCAGTGAGGAGGGAGCGAACACCGGGGAGCTGTTTTTT. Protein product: CASSEEGANTGELFF.

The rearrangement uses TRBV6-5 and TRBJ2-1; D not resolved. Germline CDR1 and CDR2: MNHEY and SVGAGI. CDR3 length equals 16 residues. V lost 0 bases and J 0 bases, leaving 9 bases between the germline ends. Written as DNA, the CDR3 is TGTGCCAGCAGTTACTCGATGGATTACTCCTACAATGAGCAGTTCTTC. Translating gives CASSYSMDYSYNEQFF.

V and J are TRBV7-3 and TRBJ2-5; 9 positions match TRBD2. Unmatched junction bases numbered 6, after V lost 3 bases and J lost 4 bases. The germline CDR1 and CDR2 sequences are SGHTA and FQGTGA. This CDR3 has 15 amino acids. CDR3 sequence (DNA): TGTGCCAGCAGCTTGGCGGGGGGGCCAGCAGAGACCCAGTACTTC. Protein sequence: CASSLAGGPAETQYF.

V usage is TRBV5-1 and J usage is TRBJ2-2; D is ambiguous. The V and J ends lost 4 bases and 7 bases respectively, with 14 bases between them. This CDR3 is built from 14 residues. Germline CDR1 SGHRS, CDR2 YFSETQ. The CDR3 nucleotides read TGCGCCAGCAGCATTCGAGCGCTGGGCGGGGAGCTGTTTTTT. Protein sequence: CASSIRALGGELFF.

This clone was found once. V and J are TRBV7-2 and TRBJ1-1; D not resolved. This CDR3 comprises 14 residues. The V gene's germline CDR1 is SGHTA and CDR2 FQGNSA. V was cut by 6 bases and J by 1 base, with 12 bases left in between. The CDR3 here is CASSLGVGNTEAFF. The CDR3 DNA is TGTGCCAGCAGTCTAGGTGTGGGGAACACTGAAGCTTTCTTT.

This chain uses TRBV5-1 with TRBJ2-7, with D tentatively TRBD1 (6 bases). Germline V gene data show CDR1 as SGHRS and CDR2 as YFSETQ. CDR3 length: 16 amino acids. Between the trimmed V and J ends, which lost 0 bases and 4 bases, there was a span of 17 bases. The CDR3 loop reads CASSLAGTGTPYEQYF. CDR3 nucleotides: TGCGCCAGCAGCTTGGCGGGAACAGGGACCCCGTACGAGCAGTACTTC.

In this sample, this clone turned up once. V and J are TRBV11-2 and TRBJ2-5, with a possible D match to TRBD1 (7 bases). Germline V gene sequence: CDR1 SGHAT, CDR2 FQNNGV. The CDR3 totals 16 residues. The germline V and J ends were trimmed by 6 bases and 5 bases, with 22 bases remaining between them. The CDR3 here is CASRPVEGAIYETQYF. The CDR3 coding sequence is TGTGCCAGCAGACCCGTGGAGGGGGCAATATATGAGACCCAGTACTTC.

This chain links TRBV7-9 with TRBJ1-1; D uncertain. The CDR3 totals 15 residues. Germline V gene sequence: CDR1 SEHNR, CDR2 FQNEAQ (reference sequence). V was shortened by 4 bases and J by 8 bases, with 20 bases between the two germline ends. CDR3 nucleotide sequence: TGTGCCAGCAGCTCCTCGGGGAACCCCGGGATGGAAGCTTTCTTT. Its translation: CASSSSGNPGMEAFF.

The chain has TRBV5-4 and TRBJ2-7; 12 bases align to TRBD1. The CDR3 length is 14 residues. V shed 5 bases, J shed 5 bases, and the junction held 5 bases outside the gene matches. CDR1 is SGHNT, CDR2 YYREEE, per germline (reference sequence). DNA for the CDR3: TGTGCCAGCAGAAACGGGACAGGGGGCCACGAGCAGTACTTC. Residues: CASRNGTGGHEQYF.